This passage covers 19 T cell receptor beta chains from one sample sequenced in a study of cytomegalovirus exposure and HLA in healthy donors. Primers included in the PCR were 60 Vbeta and 13 Jbeta primers. Libraries were prepared by immunoSEQ multiplex PCR; TCRdb keeps only in-frame clonotypes and omits some of them. This sample's table reports approximately 58,000 clones. Sequencing used PBMCs. These receptors were obtained from a man aged 25-45 years in good health and CMV-seropositive.

This chain connects TRBV6-1 to TRBJ2-2, with D tentatively TRBD1 (6 bases). The CDR3 sequence is 15 residues long. Trimming took 7 bases from V and 4 from J, leaving 16 bases between them. CDR1 is MNHNS, CDR2 SASEGT, per germline. The CDR3 is CASTTGPAITGELFF. In DNA form, the CDR3 reads TGTGCCAGCACTACAGGGCCAGCAATCACCGGGGAGCTGTTTTTT.

The gene calls are TRBV2 and TRBJ2-1; 13 nucleotides agree with TRBD2. The germline CDR1 and CDR2 sequences are SNHLY and FYNNEI. The CDR3 totals 17 residues. V dropped 1 base and J dropped 3; count of bases not matched to a gene: 3. CDR3 in amino acids: CASSEGGLAGYYNEQFF. CDR3 nucleotide sequence: TGTGCCAGCAGTGAAGGGGGACTAGCGGGGTACTACAATGAGCAGTTCTTC.

The rearrangement uses TRBV5-5 and TRBJ2-7; the D gene is possibly TRBD1 (6 bases). The CDR3 is 16 amino acids. Germline values: CDR1 SGHKS, CDR2 YYEKEE (reference sequence). Trimming cost V 0 bases and J 3 bases, with 16 bases left between them. CDR3 coding DNA: TGTGCCAGCAGCTTGGCGGACAGCCCTTGGTACTACGAGCAGTACTTC. Translation: CASSLADSPWYYEQYF.

This sequence joins TRBV30 and TRBJ2-1; perhaps TRBD1 as D (6 bases). V was shortened by 0 bases and J by 7 bases, with 7 bases between the two germline ends. Germline CDR1 is GTSNPN and CDR2 is SVGIG (reference sequence). This CDR3 is built from 12 residues. The CDR3 region is CAWSVTGNEQFF. CDR3 DNA sequence: TGTGCCTGGAGTGTCACAGGGAATGAGCAGTTCTTC.

The rearrangement links TRBV30 to TRBJ2-3; 7 bases match TRBD2. The CDR3 extends over 15 amino acids. The germline V gene encodes CDR1 GTSNPN and CDR2 SVGIG (reference sequence). Germline trimming cut 3 bases from V and 1 base from J; bases unmatched to any gene: 7. Written as DNA, the CDR3 is TGTGCCTGGAGCAAACTAGCGCAACGCACAGATACGCAGTATTTT. It codes for CAWSKLAQRTDTQYF.

This sequence joins TRBV7-9 and TRBJ1-6; D is undetermined. The CDR3 is made up of 17 amino acids. Germline V gene lookup returns CDR1 SEHNR and CDR2 FQNEAQ (reference sequence). Trimming stripped 2 bases from V and 5 bases from J, with 16 bases between. CDR3 sequence (DNA): TGTGCCAGCAGCTTAAGTCCCCTGAGACAACATAATTCACCCCTCCACTTT. Residues: CASSLSPLRQHNSPLHF.

DNA of the CDR3: TGCGCCAGCAGAGGAGAGCGGGAGACCCAGTACTTC. It translates to CASRGERETQYF. V and J are TRBV5-1 and TRBJ2-5, with D maybe TRBD2 (5 bases). V lost 5 bases, J lost 5 bases, and 10 bases lay in between. CDR1 and CDR2 from the germline V gene are SGHRS and YFSETQ. The CDR3 is 12 residues long.

This chain connects TRBV7-6 to TRBJ2-7, with a weak D call TRBD1 (6 bases). Germline lookup yields CDR1 SGHVS and CDR2 FNYEAQ. The V gene lost 5 bases and the J gene lost 7 bases, with 15 bases spanning the gap. CDR3 length equals 13 residues. CDR3 loop: CASSGGPLGEQYF. The CDR3 bases are TGTGCCAGCAGCGGGGGCCCCCTGGGAGAGCAGTACTTC.

This chain connects TRBV15 to TRBJ2-1, with 9 bases matching TRBD2. This CDR3 comprises 15 residues. Germline V gives CDR1 LNHNV, CDR2 YYDKDF (reference sequence). With 3 bases clipped from V and 4 bases from J, the junction kept 4 bases outside the gene matches. CDR3 sequence reads: CATSRAGGGYNEQFF. CDR3 sequence (DNA): TGTGCCACCAGCAGGGCGGGGGGGGGATACAATGAGCAGTTCTTC.

This chain joins TRBV21-1 and TRBJ2-5; the D call TRBD2 from the table was never checked on the DNA. TRBV21-1 is a pseudogene. The CDR3 has 16 residues. The CDR3 DNA reads TGTGCCAGCAGCAAAGGAGGTGGGACTGACGGGGCCGACAAGTACTTC. Its protein product is CASSKGGGTDGADKYF.

The rearrangement uses TRBV15 and TRBJ1-3, with TRBD1 as a possible D gene (6 bases). V was trimmed by 0 bases and J by 3 bases, leaving 12 bases between them. Germline CDR1 LNHNV, CDR2 YYDKDF (reference sequence). The CDR3 totals 16 residues. The CDR3 region is CATSRDGGASGNTIYF. CDR3 bases: TGTGCCACCAGCAGAGATGGGGGGGCGAGTGGAAACACCATATATTTT. The entire variable domain, with the rest obtained from reference TRBV15 and TRBJ1-3, is as follows: DAMVIQNPRYQVTQFGKPVTLSCSQTLNHNVMYWYQQKSSQAPKLLFHYYDKDFNNEADTPDNFQSRRPNTSFCFLDIRSPGLGDTAMYLCATSRDGGASGNTIYFGEGSWLTVV.

The V call is TRBV4-2, the J call TRBJ2-2; D perhaps matches TRBD2 (6 bases). Germline CDR1 reads LGHNA; CDR2 reads YNFKEQ. Deletions cut 2 bases from V and 4 bases from J, with 17 bases between. This CDR3 comprises 17 residues. The CDR3 nucleotides are TGTGCCAGCAGCCAACTGGGAGGTAGCCTCGTCACCGGGGAGCTGTTTTTT. This sequence encodes CASSQLGGSLVTGELFF.

The V and J genes are TRBV7-8 and TRBJ2-1, with D maybe TRBD2 (6 bases). CDR3 length: 15 amino acids. Germline assignment: CDR1 SGHVS and CDR2 FQNEAQ. The germline V and J ends were trimmed by 5 bases and 5 bases, with 16 bases remaining between them. The CDR3 DNA sequence: TGTGCCAGCAGCCCGACTAGAGGTTCCGACAATGAGCAGTTCTTC. Protein sequence: CASSPTRGSDNEQFF. The variable domain in full, completed from reference TRBV7-8 and TRBJ2-1, reads GAGVSQSPRYKVAKRGQDVALRCDPISGHVSLFWYQQALGQGPEFLTYFQNEAQLDKSGLPSDRFFAERPEGSVSTLKIQRTQQEDSAVYLCASSPTRGSDNEQFFGPGTRLTVL.

The chain couples TRBV19 to TRBJ2-2, with 12 positions matching TRBD1. Germline V gives CDR1 LNHDA, CDR2 SQIVND (reference sequence). V was clipped by 7 bases and J by 7 bases; unmatched bases: 7. The CDR3 is 15 residues long. The CDR3 DNA is TGTGCCAGTAAACCGGGACAGGGGGCAATCGGGGAGCTGTTTTTT. Encoded protein: CASKPGQGAIGELFF.

This chain uses TRBV29-1 with TRBJ2-7, with 16 bases lining up with TRBD2. The CDR3 loop spans 18 amino acids. CDR1 and CDR2 from the germline V gene are SQVTM and ANQGSEA. With 4 bases clipped from V and 2 bases from J, the junction kept 11 bases outside the gene matches. The CDR3 is CSVVGTSGRDDPTYEQYF. Written as DNA, the CDR3 is TGCAGCGTTGTGGGGACTAGCGGGAGGGATGATCCTACCTACGAGCAGTACTTC.

V is TRBV30 and J is TRBJ2-6; D unclear. Per the germline V gene, CDR1 is GTSNPN and CDR2 is SVGIG (reference sequence). This CDR3 spans 14 amino acids. V was trimmed by 3 bases and J by 0 bases, leaving 6 bases between them. DNA for the CDR3: TGTGCCTGGAGGCGGTTCTCTGGGGCCAACGTCCTGACTTTC. It codes for CAWRRFSGANVLTF.

The CDR3 DNA sequence: TGTGCCAGCAGCTTATCTCCTAGCTCCTACGAGCAGTACTTC. This translates into CASSLSPSSYEQYF. V usage is TRBV7-3 and J usage is TRBJ2-7, with D unclear. The V gene's germline CDR1 is SGHTA and CDR2 FQGTGA. This CDR3 contains 14 residues. Trimming shortened V by 2 bases and J by 0 bases, and 8 bases separated the two germline ends.

The V and J genes are TRBV15 and TRBJ1-4, with D hard to call. This CDR3 contains 15 residues. CDR1 is LNHNV, CDR2 YYDKDF, per germline (reference sequence). V was shortened by 2 bases and J by 0 bases, with 7 bases between the two germline ends. Written as DNA, the CDR3 is TGTGCCACCAGCAGACTCTTCGCAACTAATGAAAAACTGTTTTTT. It encodes CATSRLFATNEKLFF. Complete variable domain (other parts from reference TRBV15 and TRBJ1-4): DAMVIQNPRYQVTQFGKPVTLSCSQTLNHNVMYWYQQKSSQAPKLLFHYYDKDFNNEADTPDNFQSRRPNTSFCFLDIRSPGLGDTAMYLCATSRLFATNEKLFFGSGTQLSVL.

The rearrangement uses TRBV5-1 and TRBJ2-3, with 9 bases aligning to TRBD2. V dropped 1 base and J dropped 1; count of bases not matched to a gene: 1. Germline values: CDR1 SGHRS, CDR2 YFSETQ. This CDR3 comprises 15 residues. The CDR3 nucleotides are TGCGCCAGCAGCTTGTGGACTAGCGGCACAGATACGCAGTATTTT. Its translation is CASSLWTSGTDTQYF.